The 13 T cell receptor beta chains presented below share a single source sample, sequenced in a study of cytomegalovirus exposure and HLA in healthy donors. The PCR contained 60 Vbeta and 13 Jbeta primers. Only in-frame clones appear in the TCRdb table, and some are missing; sequencing was by immunoSEQ multiplex PCR. This table holds around 130,000 clones, around three quarters found once. Sequenced sample: PBMCs. All receptors come from a woman in her fifties or sixties in good health and CMV-seronegative.

The rearrangement joins TRBV7-6 to TRBJ2-1; TRBD2 matches 11 bases. This CDR3 region has 19 residues. Germline CDR1 and CDR2: SGHVS and FNYEAQ. Losses at the gene ends were 4 bases for V and 8 bases for J; bases not matched to a gene: 19. The CDR3 spells CASSSSATSGRYVLDEQFF. DNA of the CDR3: TGTGCCAGCAGCTCCTCAGCTACTAGCGGGAGATACGTATTAGATGAGCAGTTCTTC.

The CDR3 DNA sequence: TGCGCCAGCAGCCCTTTGGGGACAGGAGGGGAGACCCAGTACTTC. Translated, it gives CASSPLGTGGETQYF. V and J are TRBV4-3 and TRBJ2-5, with 8 bases fitting TRBD1. This CDR3 contains 15 residues. V dropped 4 bases and J dropped 5; count of bases not matched to a gene: 9. CDR1 is LGHNA and CDR2 is YSLEER in the germline V gene.

The rearrangement joins TRBV2 to TRBJ1-5, with 12 bases aligning to TRBD1. Looked up from germline, CDR1 is SNHLY and CDR2 is FYNNEI. This CDR3 is built from 15 residues. After removal of 3 bases from V and 7 bases from J, the junction contained 4 bases not matched to a gene. In DNA, the CDR3 is TGTGCCAGCAGTGACGGGACAGGGGGCGAGCAGCCCCAGCATTTT. Translating gives CASSDGTGGEQPQHF.

V gene TRBV11-2 combines with J gene TRBJ2-5; weak D call: TRBD1 (5 bases). V was clipped by 8 bases and J by 1 base, with 20 bases between them. This CDR3 contains 16 residues. Germline CDR1 reads SGHAT; CDR2 reads FQNNGV. CDR3 sequence reads: CASLGGQGGLQETQYF. The CDR3 DNA sequence: TGTGCCAGCTTAGGTGGGCAGGGTGGCCTCCAAGAGACCCAGTACTTC.

This clone was seen only a few times. The genes are TRBV7-9 and TRBJ2-7, with TRBD2 identical over 8 bases. The junction had 2 bases not matched to a gene; V was cut back by 5 bases and J by 2 bases. This CDR3 is built from 13 residues. The germline V gene encodes CDR1 SEHNR and CDR2 FQNEAQ (reference sequence). CDR3 sequence: CASSLGRAYEQYF. CDR3 bases: TGTGCCAGCAGCCTCGGGAGGGCCTACGAGCAGTACTTC.

The gene calls are TRBV28 and TRBJ1-2; TRBD1 aligns across 9 bases. The CDR3 loop spans 13 amino acids. The ends lost 6 bases at V and 7 bases at J; junction bases unmatched: 6. Germline assignment: CDR1 MDHEN and CDR2 SYDVKM. DNA for the CDR3: TGTGCCAGCAGGTGGGACAGGGCGTCTGGCTACACCTTC. This codes for CASRWDRASGYTF.

This rearrangement joins TRBV27 to TRBJ1-1; D is uncertain. The CDR3 spans 13 residues. Germline V CDR1 and CDR2: MNHEY, SMNVEV (reference sequence). Trimming stripped 4 bases from V and 4 bases from J, with 10 bases between. CDR3 nucleotide sequence: TGTGCCAGCAGTTACGACCGGGGCACTGAAGCTTTCTTT. Translated, it gives CASSYDRGTEAFF.

The V and J genes are TRBV5-6 and TRBJ1-5, with TRBD1 matching over 9 bases. With V trimmed by 4 bases and J by 0 bases, 8 bases remained unmatched. This CDR3 has 17 amino acids. Germline V lookup: CDR1 SGHDT, CDR2 YYEEEE. The CDR3 region has the DNA TGTGCCAGCAGCCTCTCCGGACAGGGGTATAGCAATCAGCCCCAGCATTTT. Protein sequence: CASSLSGQGYSNQPQHF.

The J gene is TRBJ1-3, the V gene TRBV18; the match to TRBD1 covers 9 bases. Germline trimming cut 5 bases from V and 3 bases from J; bases unmatched to any gene: 8. Germline V gives CDR1 KGHSH, CDR2 LQKENI. The CDR3 loop spans 16 amino acids. For the CDR3, the DNA is TGTGCCAGCTCATCGGGACAGGGAAATATTGGAAACACCATATATTTT. It translates to CASSSGQGNIGNTIYF.

The chain recombines TRBV29-1 with TRBJ2-1; 14 bases fit TRBD2. There are 15 residues in the CDR3. CDR1 SQVTM and CDR2 ANQGSEA come from the germline V gene. V was clipped by 0 bases and J by 10 bases; unmatched bases: 5. CDR3 in amino acids: CSVEEGTSGSREQFF. The CDR3 region has the DNA TGCAGCGTTGAAGAGGGGACTAGCGGGAGCAGGGAGCAGTTCTTC.

This clone came up once. The V gene is TRBV28, the J gene TRBJ1-1; D unresolved. Germline V gene sequence: CDR1 MDHEN, CDR2 SYDVKM. This CDR3 has 13 amino acids. Trimming cost V 2 bases and J 7 bases, with 11 bases left between them. The CDR3 DNA sequence: TGTGCCAGCAGTTTAGTGAGCGCGTATGAAGCTTTCTTT. Amino acids: CASSLVSAYEAFF.

This clone was picked up one time. The rearrangement links TRBV9 to TRBJ2-7; tentative D call: TRBD1 (6 bases). Germline V lookup: CDR1 SGDLS, CDR2 YYNGEE. The CDR3 is made up of 15 amino acids. V was shortened by 4 bases and J by 0 bases, with 14 bases between the two germline ends. CDR3 residues: CASSPGEWSSYEQYF. CDR3 bases: TGTGCCAGCAGCCCAGGGGAGTGGAGCTCCTACGAGCAGTACTTC.

Notes on this clone: At one end, the junction sequence differs from germline, possibly due to a read error. This chain connects TRBV7-2 to TRBJ1-5, with D hard to call. This CDR3 contains 13 residues. Germline V gives CDR1 SGHTA, CDR2 FQGNSA. The chain's CDR3 is CASSLVTDQPQNF. The CDR3 DNA follows: TGTGCCAGCAGCTTAGTCACAGATCAGCCCCAGAATTTT.